The T cell receptor beta chain under discussion was sequenced for a study of siplizumab effects on memory and regulatory T cells (dated by TCRdb to between 2018 and 2020). Regarding the research as a whole: The study looked at the effect of siplizumab, an anti-CD2 antibody, on alloreactive T-cell subsets in allogeneic mixed lymphocyte reactions made from human PBMCs. Broader findings and caveats from the paper: The cumulative frequency of alloreactive sequences that could be traced back to unstimulated CD4+ memory T cells was significantly reduced by siplizumab. Because sequences at frequencies below about 10^-5 were poorly captured, only a minor fraction of alloreactive clones could be mapped back to unstimulated subsets. In reactions with siplizumab, an average of about 69% of mappable alloreactive CD4+ clones were Treg-derived, compared with approximately 29% in control reactions. Unstimulated naive T cells appeared more diverse than memory T cells, and naive cells seemed to contribute substantially to the alloresponse. For roughly 80-95% of proliferating CD4+ or CD8+ clones, no naive or memory phenotype could be assigned. Whether proliferating Tregs from siplizumab cultures were suppressive was not functionally confirmed.

V is reduced by 0 bases and J by 2 bases, leaving a spacing of 11 bases between them. Counted from cysteine to phenylalanine, this CDR3 has 15 amino acids. Just the 45-base CDR3 DNA is kept, in frame starting at base 1. CDR1 MNHEY and CDR2 SVGAGI were looked up in the germline V gene. Unstimulated CD4+ memory cells were also sequenced in three donor pairs, together with CD4+ naive, CD8+ TEMRA, CD8+ naive and CD8+ effector memory subsets. TCRbeta CDR3 sequencing was performed on sorted unstimulated T cells and on proliferating T cells recovered from mixed lymphocyte reactions. Fresh whole blood from more than 8 HLA-typed healthy donors was used as the source from which PBMCs were isolated. Library preparation was by the immunoSEQ multiplex PCR assay. Some 9.9 x 10^4 TCR templates per sample were assayed by the deep sequencing platform. Genomic DNA extracted from sorted T cells was used for TCRbeta CDR3 sequencing. The paper's data handling went like this. The R programming language was used for clonal analysis of TCRbeta CDR3 data. Comparing unstimulated samples against CFSE-low samples taken after the reaction was how alloreactive CD4+ and CD8+ clones were defined. Regulatory or non-regulatory origin of alloreactive CD4+ clones was assigned by matching sequences to the sorted unstimulated Treg and non-Treg repertoires. Entries here come from immuneACCESS through TCRdb and include only in-frame sequences with V and J called. Some clones fail to appear in such tables; in the studies checked, an unresolved V gene covers under half of the shortfall, and the cause of the remainder is unknown. The V and J calls and clone size are taken from that table; D and trimming were inferred from the DNA. The sample table holds 90,000 to 95,000 clones, of which approximately 96% were seen once. The ten biggest clones cover roughly 0.033% of the sample.

Concerning this clone itself: It lacks a known antigen. Within one base of it there is no much larger clone, and no base qualities were kept.

The receptor's source is a human donor in good health. The sequencing sample was made of naive CD4+ T cells sorted from blood. This specimen's cell subset or site label, per the study, means: unstimulated naive T cells. The V and J segments used are TRBV6-5 and TRBJ2-7, and possibly TRBD1, on 6 matching bases. The CDR3 is CASSYSQGITYEQYF. The nucleotide sequence is TGTGCCAGCAGTTACTCCCAGGGGATAACCTACGAGCAGTACTTC.